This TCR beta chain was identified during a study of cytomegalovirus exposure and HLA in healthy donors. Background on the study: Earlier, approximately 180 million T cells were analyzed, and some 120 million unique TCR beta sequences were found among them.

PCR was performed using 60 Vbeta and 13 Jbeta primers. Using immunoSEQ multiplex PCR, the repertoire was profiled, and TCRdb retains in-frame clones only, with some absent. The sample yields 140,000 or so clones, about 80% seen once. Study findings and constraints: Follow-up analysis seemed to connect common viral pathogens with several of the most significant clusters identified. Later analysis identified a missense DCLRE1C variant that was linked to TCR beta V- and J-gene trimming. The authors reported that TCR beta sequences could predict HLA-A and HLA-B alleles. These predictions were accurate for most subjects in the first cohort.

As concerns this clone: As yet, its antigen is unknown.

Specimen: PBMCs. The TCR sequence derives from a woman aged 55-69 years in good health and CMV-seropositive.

The CDR3 DNA reads TGTGCCAGCAGTTCCAGGCGGGGATCGGAGACCCAGTACTTC. Its protein is CASSSRRGSETQYF. The chain has TRBV27 and TRBJ2-5, with D possibly matching TRBD2 (6 bases). Germline CDR1 MNHEY, CDR2 SMNVEV (reference sequence). The CDR3 is made up of 14 amino acids. V gave up 4 bases and J gave up 5 bases, with 14 bases separating them.